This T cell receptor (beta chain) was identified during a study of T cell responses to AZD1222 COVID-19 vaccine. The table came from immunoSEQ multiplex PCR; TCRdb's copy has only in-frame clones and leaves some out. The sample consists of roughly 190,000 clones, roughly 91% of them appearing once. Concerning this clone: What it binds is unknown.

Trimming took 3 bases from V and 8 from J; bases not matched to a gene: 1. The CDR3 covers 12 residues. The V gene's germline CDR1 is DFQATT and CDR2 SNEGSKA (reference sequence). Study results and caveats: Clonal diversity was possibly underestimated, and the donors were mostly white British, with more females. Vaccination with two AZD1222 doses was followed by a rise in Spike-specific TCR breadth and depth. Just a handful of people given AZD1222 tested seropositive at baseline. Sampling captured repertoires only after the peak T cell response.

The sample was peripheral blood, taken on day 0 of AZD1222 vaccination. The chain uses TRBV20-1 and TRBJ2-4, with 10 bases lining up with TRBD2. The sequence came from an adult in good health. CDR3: CSASTSGDIQYF. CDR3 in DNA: TGCAGTGCTAGTACTAGCGGGGACATTCAGTACTTC.